This T cell receptor (beta chain) was obtained from a study of T cells in women clearing cervical HPV infection. Overall study: Cases: HPV16-related CIN3 or worse on histology, a couple of invasive cancers. Case blood drawn at lesion detection; control blood after infection cleared.

Produced via immunoSEQ multiplex PCR; TCRdb's table is partial and in-frame only. The table for this sample gives around 38,000 clones. The germline V gene encodes CDR1 MNHNS and CDR2 SASEGT. The CDR3 consists of 15 residues. Trimming cost V 4 bases and J 1 base; bases outside gene matches: 2. On this clone itself: As yet, its antigen is unknown. The read falls 3 residues short of the CDR3 end, and the missing part is taken from the germline J gene.

Study results and caveats: CIN3+ cases had significantly higher TCR richness than controls; evenness did not differ. It is unknown whether associations predate infection; no effector/memory or HPV-specific sorting.

The receptor comes from a woman between 18 and 75 years old with a cervical HPV16 infection that either progressed to CIN3+ or cleared (not recorded which). The V call is TRBV6-1, the J call TRBJ2-3; 10 nucleotides align to TRBD1. The specimen was blood buffy coat. This CDR3 reads CASSGGTGGTDTQYF. The CDR3 DNA, read in part, is TGTGCCAGCAGTGGCGGGACAGGGGGCACAGATACG.